This TCR beta chain was sequenced for a study of blood T cell repertoires in COVID-19. Study overall: Both acute and convalescent COVID-19 samples were obtained from the United States, Italy and Spain. PBMCs, B-cell-depleted T cells, or T cells were the source of the cDNA or gDNA that made up the material.

Study processing details: Using reference gene primer amplification, nucleated cell counts were estimated. Here immunoSEQ multiplex PCR was the method, and the copy in TCRdb shows in-frame clones only, minus some. The V and J calls and clone size are taken from that table; D and trimming were inferred from the DNA. The table records about 55,000 clones, more than 70% of them present only once. This CDR3 spans 15 amino acids. Germline V gene data show CDR1 as LGHDT and CDR2 as YNNKEL (reference sequence). V was pared by 4 bases and J by 4 bases, with 7 bases of the junction left unmatched. The chain is built from TRBV3-1 (or the pseudogene TRBV3-2) and TRBJ2-7; 10 bases line up with TRBD2. What was sequenced was peripheral blood. The source of this sequence is a man aged 55 to 70 with active COVID-19. CDR3 nucleotide sequence: TGTGCCAGCAGCCGCAGCGGGAGGGTTAGGTACGAGCAGTACTTC. Translation gives CASSRSGRVRYEQYF.